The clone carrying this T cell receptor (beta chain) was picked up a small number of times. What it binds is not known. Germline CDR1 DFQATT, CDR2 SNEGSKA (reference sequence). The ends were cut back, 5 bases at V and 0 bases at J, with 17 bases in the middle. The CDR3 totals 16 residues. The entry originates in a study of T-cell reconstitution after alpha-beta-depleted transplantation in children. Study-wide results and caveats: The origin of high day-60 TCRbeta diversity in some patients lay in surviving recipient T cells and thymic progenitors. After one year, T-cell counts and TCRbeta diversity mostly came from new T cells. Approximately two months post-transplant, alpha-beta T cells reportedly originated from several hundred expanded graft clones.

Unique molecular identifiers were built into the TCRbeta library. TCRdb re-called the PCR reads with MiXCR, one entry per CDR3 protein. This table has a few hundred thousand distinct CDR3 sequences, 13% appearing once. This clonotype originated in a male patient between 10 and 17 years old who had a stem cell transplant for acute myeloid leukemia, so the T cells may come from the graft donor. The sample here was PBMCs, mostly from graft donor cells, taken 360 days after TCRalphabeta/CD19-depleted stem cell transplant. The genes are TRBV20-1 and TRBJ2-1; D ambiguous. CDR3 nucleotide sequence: TGCAGTGCTTACTCCCGGACGACAAGCTCCTACAATGAGCAGTTCTTC. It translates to CSAYSRTTSSYNEQFF.